A single sample gave rise to the 27 T cell receptor beta chains below, sequenced in a study of blood T cell repertoires in COVID-19. TCRdb keeps only in-frame clones here, not all; method: immunoSEQ multiplex PCR. The sample contains 320,000 or so clones, approximately 84% of which appear only once. Sequenced: PBMCs or T cells enriched from blood (not recorded which). The source of these receptors is a woman in her thirties who had recovered from COVID-19.

The chain employs TRBV20-1 and TRBJ2-5, with 7 bases matching TRBD1. The V and J ends lost 3 bases and 5 bases, in that order; junction bases with no gene match: 6. The CDR3 covers 13 residues. Per germline, CDR1 DFQATT and CDR2 SNEGSKA (reference sequence). CDR3 loop: CSASEGAGETQYF. The CDR3 DNA sequence: TGCAGTGCTAGTGAGGGGGCGGGTGAGACCCAGTACTTC.

The J gene is TRBJ1-6, the V gene TRBV14; D is possibly TRBD1 (6 bases). There are 15 residues in the CDR3. V was clipped by 0 bases and J by 7 bases, with 10 bases between them. Germline assignment: CDR1 SGHDN and CDR2 FVKESK. The CDR3: CASSQEGTLNSPLHF. As DNA, the CDR3 is TGTGCCAGCAGCCAAGAAGGGACACTAAATTCACCCCTCCACTTT.

The chain links TRBV18 to TRBJ2-7; D is uncertain. The CDR3 has 13 amino acids. The V and J ends lost 2 bases and 1 base respectively, with 6 bases between them. The germline CDR1 and CDR2 sequences are KGHSH and LQKENI. As DNA, the CDR3 is TGTGCCAGCTCACCAGACACTTCCTACGAGCAGTACTTC. Translating it yields CASSPDTSYEQYF.

This chain uses TRBV19 with TRBJ2-7; no firm D call. Looked up from germline, CDR1 is LNHDA and CDR2 is SQIVND (reference sequence). V gave up 3 bases and J gave up 3 bases, with 9 bases separating them. This CDR3 is built from 13 residues. This chain's CDR3 is CASSIAQDYEQYF. The DNA for the CDR3 is TGTGCCAGTAGTATTGCACAAGACTACGAGCAGTACTTC. Full variable domain (outside the CDR3, taken from reference TRBV19 and TRBJ2-7): DGGITQSPKYLFRKEGQNVTLSCEQNLNHDAMYWYRQDPGQGLRLIYYSQIVNDFQKGDIAEGYSVSREKKESFPLTVTSAQKNPTAFYLCASSIAQDYEQYFGPGTRLTVT.

V gene TRBV5-4 combines with J gene TRBJ2-3; the match to TRBD1 covers 7 bases. CDR1 and CDR2 from the germline V gene are SGHNT and YYREEE (reference sequence). The V segment lost 4 bases and the J segment 3 bases; nucleotides outside the gene matches: 11. The CDR3 spans 16 residues. CDR3 amino acids: CASSAAVTGKTDTQYF. CDR3 nucleotides: TGTGCCAGCAGCGCGGCTGTGACAGGGAAGACAGATACGCAGTATTTT.

V is TRBV7-2 and J is TRBJ2-1, with 10 nucleotides matching TRBD1. The ends lost 3 bases at V and 4 bases at J; junction bases unmatched: 6. Germline assignment: CDR1 SGHTA and CDR2 FQGNSA. The CDR3 is made up of 16 amino acids. The CDR3, as DNA: TGTGCCAGCAGCTTCACCGGGACAGGGGTATACAATGAGCAGTTCTTC. The encoded protein is CASSFTGTGVYNEQFF. Complete variable domain (other parts from reference TRBV7-2 and TRBJ2-1): GAGVSQSPSNKVTEKGKDVELRCDPISGHTALYWYRQSLGQGLEFLIYFQGNSAPDKSGLPSDRFSAERTGGSVSTLTIQRTQQEDSAVYLCASSFTGTGVYNEQFFGPGTRLTVL.

The chain joins TRBV6-5 to TRBJ1-2, with D uncertain. CDR1 is MNHEY, CDR2 SVGAGI, per germline. CDR3 length equals 15 residues. V was trimmed by 5 bases and J by 4 bases, leaving 17 bases between them. CDR3 DNA: TGTGCCAGCAGTCCCTCCGGCGGGGTAGGCTATGGCTACACCTTC. It translates to CASSPSGGVGYGYTF.

A single count supports this clone. The rearrangement links TRBV3-1 (or the pseudogene TRBV3-2) to TRBJ2-5; a weak D match, TRBD2 (5 bases). There are 14 residues in the CDR3. The V gene's germline CDR1 is LGHDT and CDR2 YNNKEL (reference sequence). V was clipped by 4 bases and J by 4 bases, with 13 bases between them. The CDR3 DNA is TGTGCCAGCAGCCTACGGCGGGTGGGAGAGACCCAGTACTTC. It specifies CASSLRRVGETQYF.

The chain has TRBV2 and TRBJ2-5, with D perhaps TRBD1 (5 bases). The CDR3 length is 15 residues. V was clipped by 3 bases and J by 4 bases, with 15 bases between them. Germline V gives CDR1 SNHLY, CDR2 FYNNEI. CDR3 protein: CASSENPGSTETQYF. CDR3 nucleotides: TGTGCCAGCAGTGAGAATCCAGGGTCTACAGAGACCCAGTACTTC.

This chain connects TRBV28 to TRBJ2-1, with TRBD2 matching 10 bases. Germline V gene sequence: CDR1 MDHEN, CDR2 SYDVKM. The CDR3 runs 15 residues. Trimming at V came to 5 bases and at J to 7 bases, leaving 8 bases not matched to a gene. The CDR3 region has the DNA TGTGCCAGCAGTCCCCCTTGGGGACTAGCGAATGAGCAGTTCTTC. Protein sequence: CASSPPWGLANEQFF.

V usage is TRBV7-2 and J usage is TRBJ1-5, with 9 bases that match TRBD1. V shed 4 bases and J 5 bases; nucleotides not matched to a gene: 9. The germline gives CDR1 SGHTA, CDR2 FQGNSA. CDR3 length: 16 amino acids. The chain's CDR3 is CASSSRRTGEDQPQHF. The CDR3 region has the DNA TGTGCCAGCAGCTCCCGGCGGACAGGGGAGGATCAGCCCCAGCATTTT.

The rearrangement links TRBV10-3 to TRBJ1-2; unclear D gene. Germline lookup yields CDR1 ENHRY and CDR2 SYGVKD. This CDR3 is 13 amino acids long. The V gene lost 2 bases and the J gene lost 3 bases, with 7 bases spanning the gap. The CDR3 DNA reads TGTGCCATCAGTGAGGTTGCGGACTATGGCTACACCTTC. It encodes CAISEVADYGYTF.

This chain uses TRBV6-5 with TRBJ1-4, with no clear D. CDR3 length: 13 residues. Looked up from germline, CDR1 is MNHEY and CDR2 is SVGAGI. V dropped 6 bases and J dropped 5 bases, with 10 bases sitting between them. The CDR3 is CASRAVQNEKLFF. The CDR3 DNA reads as TGTGCCAGCAGGGCAGTCCAAAATGAAAAACTGTTTTTT.

On this clone: An end of the junction does not agree with germline; a read error may underlie this. The chain employs TRBV5-4 and TRBJ1-6; TRBD1 agrees at 8 bases. Germline V CDR1 and CDR2: SGHNT, YYREEE (reference sequence). The CDR3 consists of 17 residues. The CDR3 protein is CASTPEAGGSNNSPLHF. For the CDR3, the DNA is TGTGCCAGCACCCCAGAGGCAGGGGGCTCCAATAATTCACCCCTCCACTTT. Complete variable domain (other parts from reference TRBV5-4 and TRBJ1-6): ETGVTQSPTHLIKTRGQQVTLRCSSQSGHNTVSWYQQALGQGPQFIFQYYREEENGRGNFPPRFSGLQFPNYSSELNVNALELDDSALYLCASTPEAGGSNNSPLHFGNGTRLTVT.

V is TRBV7-9 and J is TRBJ1-5; TRBD1 matches at 8 bases. The germline V gene has CDR1 SEHNR and CDR2 FQNEAQ (reference sequence). Trimming removed 3 bases from V and 6 bases from J; junction bases left unmatched: 10. The CDR3 extends over 16 amino acids. The CDR3 region is CASSFIAGGQSQPQHF. The CDR3 coding sequence is TGTGCCAGCAGCTTCATAGCAGGGGGCCAAAGTCAGCCCCAGCATTTT.

The V gene is TRBV5-5, the J gene TRBJ2-7; 10 nucleotides agree with TRBD2. The ends lost 2 bases at V and 3 bases at J; junction bases unmatched: 2. The germline V gene has CDR1 SGHKS and CDR2 YYEKEE (reference sequence). This CDR3 contains 14 residues. The CDR3 sequence: CASSFSGGIYEQYF. CDR3 in DNA: TGTGCCAGCAGCTTTAGCGGGGGGATCTACGAGCAGTACTTC.

The J gene is TRBJ1-3, the V gene TRBV7-9, with TRBD1 identical over 10 bases. With V trimmed by 5 bases and J by 4 bases, 8 bases remained unmatched. Germline CDR1 SEHNR, CDR2 FQNEAQ (reference sequence). The CDR3 sequence is 16 residues long. The CDR3 reads CASSPPGQGIGNTIYF. In DNA form, the CDR3 reads TGTGCCAGCAGCCCCCCGGGACAGGGGATCGGAAACACCATATATTTT.

The rearrangement links TRBV16 to TRBJ1-1; D gene uncertain. Trimming removed 4 bases from V and 0 bases from J, with 9 bases in between. CDR3 size: 14 residues. Germline V gives CDR1 KGHSY, CDR2 FQNENV. CDR3 amino acids: CASSLIRVNTEAFF. The CDR3 coding sequence is TGTGCCAGCAGCCTTATACGGGTGAACACTGAAGCTTTCTTT. Drawing the rest from reference TRBV16 and TRBJ1-1, the complete variable domain is GEEVAQTPKHLVRGEGQKAKLYCAPIKGHSYVFWYQQVLKNEFKFLISFQNENVFDETGMPKERFSAKCLPNSPCSLEIQATKLEDSAVYFCASSLIRVNTEAFFGQGTRLTVV.

The chain employs TRBV13 and TRBJ1-3; 8 nucleotides align to TRBD1. CDR1 PRHDT and CDR2 FYEKMQ come from the germline V gene (reference sequence). Losses at the gene ends were 5 bases for V and 2 bases for J; bases not matched to a gene: 5. The length of the CDR3 is 15 residues. This chain's CDR3 is CASSPGQGPGNTIYF. CDR3 DNA: TGTGCCAGCAGCCCCGGACAGGGCCCTGGAAACACCATATATTTT.

The chain recombines TRBV27 with TRBJ1-5; D may be TRBD1 (6 bases). V was cut by 3 bases and J by 6 bases, with 12 bases left in between. The CDR3 consists of 14 residues. The germline gives CDR1 MNHEY, CDR2 SMNVEV (reference sequence). The CDR3 DNA follows: TGTGCCAGCAGTTTCCACACAGGGTCTCAGCCCCAGCATTTT. Its translation: CASSFHTGSQPQHF.

This clone occurred a few times. V and J are TRBV19 and TRBJ2-1; TRBD2 matches at 9 bases. Germline values: CDR1 LNHDA, CDR2 SQIVND (reference sequence). The CDR3 length is 15 residues. J was trimmed by 7 bases and V by 6 bases; bases with no gene match: 10. CDR3 nucleotides: TGTGCCAGTAGCACCGTAGCGGGGGCGGGGAATGAGCAGTTCTTC. This encodes CASSTVAGAGNEQFF.

The chain carries TRBV5-1 and TRBJ1-6; D is possibly TRBD1 (6 bases). The V and J ends lost 1 base and 7 bases respectively, with 12 bases between them. Germline V gene data show CDR1 as SGHRS and CDR2 as YFSETQ. This CDR3 is 15 amino acids long. CDR3 nucleotides: TGCGCCAGCAGCTTGAGGACAGCCGAAAATTCACCCCTCCACTTT. Protein product: CASSLRTAENSPLHF. Using reference TRBV5-1 and TRBJ1-6 for the parts outside the CDR3, the full variable domain is KAGVTQTPRYLIKTRGQQVTLSCSPISGHRSVSWYQQTPGQGLQFLFEYFSETQRNKGNFPGRFSGRQFSNSRSEMNVSTLELGDSALYLCASSLRTAENSPLHFGNGTRLTVT.

The chain has TRBV6-5 and TRBJ2-5; D gene ambiguous. The V gene lost 0 bases and the J gene lost 1 base, with 9 bases spanning the gap. The CDR3 contains 15 residues. The germline V gene has CDR1 MNHEY and CDR2 SVGAGI. Here the CDR3 reads CASSYSEIVQETQYF. The CDR3, as DNA: TGTGCCAGCAGTTACTCTGAGATAGTCCAAGAGACCCAGTACTTC.

The chain employs TRBV11-2 and TRBJ2-7; 9 nucleotides agree with TRBD1. Losses at the gene ends were 6 bases for V and 1 base for J; bases not matched to a gene: 7. This CDR3 has 15 residues. CDR1 and CDR2 from the germline V gene are SGHAT and FQNNGV. Written as DNA, the CDR3 is TGTGCCAGCAGTGACAGACAGGGGGGGTCCTACGAGCAGTACTTC. Protein product: CASSDRQGGSYEQYF. Based on the CDR3 plus reference TRBV11-2 and TRBJ2-7, the full variable domain is EAGVAQSPRYKIIEKRQSVAFWCNPISGHATLYWYQQILGQGPKLLIQFQNNGVVDDSQLPKDRFSAERLKGVDSTLKIQPAKLEDSAVYLCASSDRQGGSYEQYFGPGTRLTVT.

This clone turned up a few times. This chain joins TRBV7-8 and TRBJ1-2; no clear D. V was clipped by 1 base and J by 7 bases, with 19 bases between them. This CDR3 has 16 residues. CDR1 SGHVS and CDR2 FQNEAQ come from the germline V gene. The CDR3 nucleotides are TGTGCCAGCAGCTTAGTTCGAGGCAGCACCGCCCCTGGCTACACCTTC. Translating it yields CASSLVRGSTAPGYTF. The variable domain in full, completed from reference TRBV7-8 and TRBJ1-2, reads GAGVSQSPRYKVAKRGQDVALRCDPISGHVSLFWYQQALGQGPEFLTYFQNEAQLDKSGLPSDRFFAERPEGSVSTLKIQRTQQEDSAVYLCASSLVRGSTAPGYTFGSGTRLTVV.

The table lists this clone with a few counts. This chain links TRBV7-9 with TRBJ1-5, with 10 positions matching TRBD1. Germline CDR1 is SEHNR and CDR2 is FQNEAQ (reference sequence). Losses at the gene ends were 5 bases for V and 7 bases for J; bases not matched to a gene: 8. CDR3 length: 15 residues. The CDR3: CASSTGTGVVQPQHF. The CDR3, as DNA: TGTGCCAGCAGCACGGGGACAGGGGTAGTGCAGCCCCAGCATTTT.

The CDR3 DNA reads TGTGCCAGCAGGGGTGACAGCATAAGCACAGATACGCAGTATTTT. This sequence encodes CASRGDSISTDTQYF. The chain carries TRBV27 and TRBJ2-3; TRBD1 might be the D (5 bases). The CDR3 has 15 residues. V lost 6 bases, J lost 0 bases, and 13 bases lay in between. The germline CDR1 and CDR2 sequences are MNHEY and SMNVEV (reference sequence).